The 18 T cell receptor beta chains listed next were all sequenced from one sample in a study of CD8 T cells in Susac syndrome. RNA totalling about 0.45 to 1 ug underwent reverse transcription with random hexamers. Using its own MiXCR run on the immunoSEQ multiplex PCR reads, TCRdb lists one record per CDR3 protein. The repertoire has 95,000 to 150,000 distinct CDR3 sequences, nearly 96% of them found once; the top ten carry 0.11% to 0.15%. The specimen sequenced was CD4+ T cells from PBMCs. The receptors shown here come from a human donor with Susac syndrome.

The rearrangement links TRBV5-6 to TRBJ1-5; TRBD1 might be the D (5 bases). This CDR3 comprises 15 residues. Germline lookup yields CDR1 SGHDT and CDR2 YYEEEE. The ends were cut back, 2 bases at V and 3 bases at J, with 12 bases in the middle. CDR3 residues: CASSFAPGLNQPQHF. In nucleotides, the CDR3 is TGTGCCAGCAGCTTCGCGCCGGGGCTCAATCAGCCCCAGCATTTT.

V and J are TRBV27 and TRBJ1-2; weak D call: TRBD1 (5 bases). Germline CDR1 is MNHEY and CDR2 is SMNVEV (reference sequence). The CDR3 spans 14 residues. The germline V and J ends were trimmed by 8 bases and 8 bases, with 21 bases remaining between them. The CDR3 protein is CASGNLPSTVGYTF. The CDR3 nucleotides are TGTGCCAGCGGAAACCTCCCCTCGACAGTCGGCTACACCTTC.

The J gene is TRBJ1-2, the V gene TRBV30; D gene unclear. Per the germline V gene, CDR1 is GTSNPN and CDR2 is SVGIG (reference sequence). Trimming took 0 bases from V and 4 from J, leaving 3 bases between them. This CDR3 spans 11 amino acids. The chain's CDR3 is CAWSVSYGYTF. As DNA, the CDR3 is TGTGCCTGGAGTGTCAGCTATGGCTACACCTTC.

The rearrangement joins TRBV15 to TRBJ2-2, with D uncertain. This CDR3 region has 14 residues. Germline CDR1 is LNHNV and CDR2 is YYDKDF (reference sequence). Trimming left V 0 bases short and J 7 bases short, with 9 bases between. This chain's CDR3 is CATSRDRISGELFF. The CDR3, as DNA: TGTGCCACCAGCAGAGATCGGATTAGCGGGGAGCTGTTTTTT.

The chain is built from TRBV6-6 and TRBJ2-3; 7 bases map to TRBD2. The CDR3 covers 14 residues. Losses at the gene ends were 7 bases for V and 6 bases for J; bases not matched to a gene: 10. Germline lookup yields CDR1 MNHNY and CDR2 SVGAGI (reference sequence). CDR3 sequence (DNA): TGTGCCAGCATCCCGGGGGAGGGTGCGGATACGCAGTATTTT. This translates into CASIPGEGADTQYF.

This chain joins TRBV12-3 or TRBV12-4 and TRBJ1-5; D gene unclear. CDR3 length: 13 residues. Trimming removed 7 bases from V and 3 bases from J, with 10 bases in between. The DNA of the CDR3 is TGTGCCAGCACCCCGGACCTCAATCAGCCCCAGCATTTT. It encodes CASTPDLNQPQHF.

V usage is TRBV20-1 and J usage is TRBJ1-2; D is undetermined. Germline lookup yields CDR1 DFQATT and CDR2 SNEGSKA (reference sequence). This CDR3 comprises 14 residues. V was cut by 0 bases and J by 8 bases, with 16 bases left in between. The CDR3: CSARDPSEGQGYTF. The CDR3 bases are TGCAGTGCTAGAGATCCGTCGGAAGGGCAGGGCTACACCTTC.

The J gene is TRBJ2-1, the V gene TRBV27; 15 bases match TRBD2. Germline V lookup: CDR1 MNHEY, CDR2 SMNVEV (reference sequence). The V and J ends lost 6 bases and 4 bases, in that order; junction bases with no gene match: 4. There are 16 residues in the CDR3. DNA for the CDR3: TGTGCCAGCAGAACCGGGACTAGCGGGGGGTACAATGAGCAGTTCTTC. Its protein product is CASRTGTSGGYNEQFF.

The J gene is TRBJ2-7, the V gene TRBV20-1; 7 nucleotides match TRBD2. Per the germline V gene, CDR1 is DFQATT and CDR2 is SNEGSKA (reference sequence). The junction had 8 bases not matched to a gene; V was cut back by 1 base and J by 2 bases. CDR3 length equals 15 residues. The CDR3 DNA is TGCAGTGCTAGAGTAGGGGACTATACTACCTACGAGCAGTACTTC. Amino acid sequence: CSARVGDYTTYEQYF.

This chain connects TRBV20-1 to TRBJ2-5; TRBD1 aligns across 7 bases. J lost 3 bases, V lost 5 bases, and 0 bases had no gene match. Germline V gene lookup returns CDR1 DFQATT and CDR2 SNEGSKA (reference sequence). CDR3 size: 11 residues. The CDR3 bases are TGCAGTGCTGGACAGGAAGAGACCCAGTACTTC. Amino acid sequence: CSAGQEETQYF.

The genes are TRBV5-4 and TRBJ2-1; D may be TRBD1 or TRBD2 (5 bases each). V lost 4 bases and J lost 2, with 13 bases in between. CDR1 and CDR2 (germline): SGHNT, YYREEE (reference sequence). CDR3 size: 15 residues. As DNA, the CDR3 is TGTGCCAGCAGCACCCGGGACCTTGCCTACAATGAGCAGTTCTTC. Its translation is CASSTRDLAYNEQFF.

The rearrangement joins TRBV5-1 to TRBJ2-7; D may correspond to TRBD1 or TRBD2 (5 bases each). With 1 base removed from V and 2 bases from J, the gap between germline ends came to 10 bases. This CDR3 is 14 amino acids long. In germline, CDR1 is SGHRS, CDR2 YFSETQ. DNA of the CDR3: TGCGCCAGCAGCTTGAGCAGGGACCCCTACGAGCAGTACTTC. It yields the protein CASSLSRDPYEQYF.

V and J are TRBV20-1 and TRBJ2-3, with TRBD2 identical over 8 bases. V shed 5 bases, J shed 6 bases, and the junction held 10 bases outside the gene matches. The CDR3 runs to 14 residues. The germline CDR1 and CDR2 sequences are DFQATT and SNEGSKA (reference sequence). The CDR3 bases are TGCAGTGCTCCCAGAAGCGGGAGTTCGGATACGCAGTATTTT. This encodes CSAPRSGSSDTQYF.

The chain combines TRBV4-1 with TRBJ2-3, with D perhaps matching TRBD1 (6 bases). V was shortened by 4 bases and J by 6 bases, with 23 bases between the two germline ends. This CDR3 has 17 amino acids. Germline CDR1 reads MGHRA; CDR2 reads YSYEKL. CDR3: CASSLSPGTFGRDTQYF. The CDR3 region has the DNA TGCGCCAGCAGCCTCAGCCCCGGGACATTCGGTCGGGATACGCAGTATTTT.

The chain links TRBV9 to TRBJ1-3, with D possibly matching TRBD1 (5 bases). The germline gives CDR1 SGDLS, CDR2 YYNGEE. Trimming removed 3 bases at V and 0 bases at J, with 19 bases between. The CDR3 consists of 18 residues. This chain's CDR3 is CASSGKRTGGFSGNTIYF. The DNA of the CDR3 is TGTGCCAGCAGCGGAAAACGAACTGGGGGGTTCTCTGGAAACACCATATATTTT. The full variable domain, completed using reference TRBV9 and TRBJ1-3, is DSGVTQTPKHLITATGQRVTLRCSPRSGDLSVYWYQQSLDQGLQFLIQYYNGEERAKGNILERFSAQQFPDLHSELNLSSLELGDSALYFCASSGKRTGGFSGNTIYFGEGSWLTVV.

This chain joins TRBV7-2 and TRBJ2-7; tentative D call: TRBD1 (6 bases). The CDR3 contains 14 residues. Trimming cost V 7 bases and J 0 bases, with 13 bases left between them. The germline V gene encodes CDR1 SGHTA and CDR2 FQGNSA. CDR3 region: CASNLGAGSYEQYF. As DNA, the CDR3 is TGTGCCAGCAACTTGGGGGCGGGCTCCTACGAGCAGTACTTC.

The CDR3 spells CSDHSGGPSSYNEQFF. DNA for the CDR3: TGCAGCGACCATTCAGGGGGGCCGAGCTCCTACAATGAGCAGTTCTTC. The J gene is TRBJ2-1, the V gene TRBV29-1; TRBD1 is a possible D gene (7 bases). The CDR3 contains 16 residues. The germline V and J ends were trimmed by 7 bases and 0 bases, with 19 bases remaining between them. Germline-derived CDR1 and CDR2 are SQVTM and ANQGSEA.

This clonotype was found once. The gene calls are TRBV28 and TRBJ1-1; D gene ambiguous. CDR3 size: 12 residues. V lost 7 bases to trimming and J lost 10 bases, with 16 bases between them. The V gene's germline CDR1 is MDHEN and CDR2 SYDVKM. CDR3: CASILSPGRAFF. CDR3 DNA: TGTGCCAGCATACTTTCCCCGGGAAGAGCTTTCTTT.